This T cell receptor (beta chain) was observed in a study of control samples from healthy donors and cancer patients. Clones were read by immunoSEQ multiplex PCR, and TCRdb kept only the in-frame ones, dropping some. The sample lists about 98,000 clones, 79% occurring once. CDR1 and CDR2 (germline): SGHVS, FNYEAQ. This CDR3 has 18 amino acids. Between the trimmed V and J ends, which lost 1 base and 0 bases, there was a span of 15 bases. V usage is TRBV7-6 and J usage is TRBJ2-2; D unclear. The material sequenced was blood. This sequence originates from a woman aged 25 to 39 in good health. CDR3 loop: CASSLVYPARTNTGELFF. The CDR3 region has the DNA TGTGCCAGCAGCTTAGTTTATCCCGCCAGAACGAACACCGGGGAGCTGTTTTTT. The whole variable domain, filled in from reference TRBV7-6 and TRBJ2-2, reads GAGVSQSPRYKVTKRGQDVALRCDPISGHVSLYWYRQALGQGPEFLTYFNYEAQQDKSGLPNDRFSAERPEGSISTLTIQRTEQRDSAMYRCASSLVYPARTNTGELFFGEGSRLTVL.